The rows below give T cell receptor beta chains drawn from one sample of a study of blood T cell repertoires in COVID-19. Assay used: immunoSEQ multiplex PCR; TCRdb lists only in-frame clones, some missing. Of about 190,000 clones in the sample, roughly 89% were seen once. The sequencing sample was made of peripheral blood. These receptor sequences come from a man aged 50 or older with acute or convalescent COVID-19. CDR3s include the opening cysteine and the closing phenylalanine or tryptophan. The order of the fields is V gene, J gene, CDR3 protein.

V gene: TRBV3-1/TRBV3-2; J gene: TRBJ2-1; CDR3 protein: CASSPRLAGYNEQFF
V gene: TRBV29-1; J gene: TRBJ1-1; CDR3 protein: CSASGTVSGAEAFF
V gene: TRBV5-4; J gene: TRBJ2-2; CDR3 protein: CASSLGDRLFVTGELFF
V gene: TRBV9; J gene: TRBJ2-5; CDR3 protein: CASSVGGEETQYF
V gene: TRBV5-5; J gene: TRBJ2-1; CDR3 protein: CASSLYREAVEQFF
V gene: TRBV3-1/TRBV3-2; J gene: TRBJ1-3; CDR3 protein: CASSQHTSGNTIYF
V gene: TRBV28; J gene: TRBJ1-5; CDR3 protein: CASSPHMGNQPQHF
V gene: TRBV9; J gene: TRBJ2-2; CDR3 protein: CASSVAQATGELFF
V gene: TRBV25-1; J gene: TRBJ2-1; CDR3 protein: CASSEGTVAYNEQFF
V gene: TRBV7-9; J gene: TRBJ2-3; CDR3 protein: CASSFPSGGRRDTQYF
V gene: TRBV3-1/TRBV3-2; J gene: TRBJ1-6; CDR3 protein: CASSPNPGQGKPLHF
V gene: TRBV7-2; J gene: TRBJ1-5; CDR3 protein: CASSLDGGGQPQHF
V gene: TRBV1; J gene: TRBJ2-1; CDR3 protein: CTNPGETGIGNEQFF
V gene: TRBV2; J gene: TRBJ2-1; CDR3 protein: CASVRQGAANEQFF
V gene: TRBV9; J gene: TRBJ1-1; CDR3 protein: CASSVVSGQGSEAFF
V gene: TRBV9; J gene: TRBJ2-5; CDR3 protein: CASSGSGTGWQTQYF
V gene: TRBV7-8; J gene: TRBJ2-7; CDR3 protein: CASGQGDYEQYF
V gene: TRBV20-1; J gene: TRBJ1-2; CDR3 protein: CSASGGTYGYTF
V gene: TRBV27; J gene: TRBJ2-1; CDR3 protein: CASSFGTVISNEQFF
V gene: TRBV3-1/TRBV3-2; J gene: TRBJ1-5; CDR3 protein: CASSQAPLTGNNQPQHF
V gene: TRBV5-1; J gene: TRBJ2-4; CDR3 protein: CASSLGREDIQYF
V gene: TRBV7-2; J gene: TRBJ1-4; CDR3 protein: CASSIRGAGDTTNEKLFF
V gene: TRBV28; J gene: TRBJ2-5; CDR3 protein: CASRGTGGQETQYF
V gene: TRBV2; J gene: TRBJ2-3; CDR3 protein: CASSLGLAGFADTQYF
V gene: TRBV11-1; J gene: TRBJ1-4; CDR3 protein: CASSPPGTFEKLFF
V gene: TRBV10-3; J gene: TRBJ1-2; CDR3 protein: CAIGDGQGPPYGYTF
V gene: TRBV28; J gene: TRBJ1-5; CDR3 protein: CASRKTFLGNQPQHF
V gene: TRBV7-9; J gene: TRBJ2-3; CDR3 protein: CASSLRDRELVDTQYF
V gene: TRBV9; J gene: TRBJ2-7; CDR3 protein: CASSVSGTGGGGQYF
V gene: TRBV18; J gene: TRBJ2-5; CDR3 protein: CASSRVGTRGETQYF
V gene: TRBV29-1; J gene: TRBJ2-7; CDR3 protein: CSVVGRGRVGSYEQYF
V gene: TRBV30; J gene: TRBJ1-4; CDR3 protein: CAWAADGEKLFF
V gene: TRBV18; J gene: TRBJ2-5; CDR3 protein: CASSPEWQALQETQYF
V gene: TRBV13; J gene: TRBJ2-3; CDR3 protein: CASSPLGSGTDTQYF
V gene: TRBV15; J gene: TRBJ2-5; CDR3 protein: CATSRETLAGKVETQYF
V gene: TRBV9; J gene: TRBJ2-5; CDR3 protein: CASSRDSETQYF
V gene: TRBV6-2/TRBV6-3; J gene: TRBJ2-7; CDR3 protein: CASSYFGTGKITYEQYF
V gene: TRBV6-5; J gene: TRBJ2-1; CDR3 protein: CATVLTSGGSNEQFF
V gene: TRBV2; J gene: TRBJ1-5; CDR3 protein: CASSEEAGRGNQPQHF
V gene: TRBV6-5; J gene: TRBJ2-3; CDR3 protein: CASRASGAPTDTQYF
V gene: TRBV7-9; J gene: TRBJ2-7; CDR3 protein: CASEGKATYEQYF
V gene: TRBV15; J gene: TRBJ1-4; CDR3 protein: CATSRGGEKLFF
V gene: TRBV5-1; J gene: TRBJ2-3; CDR3 protein: CASSDLGVQGADTQYF
V gene: TRBV6-1; J gene: TRBJ2-3; CDR3 protein: CASSEALAGSTSDTQYF
V gene: TRBV5-5; J gene: TRBJ1-5; CDR3 protein: CASSLVPQEVGAGQPQHF
V gene: TRBV7-9; J gene: TRBJ2-5; CDR3 protein: CASSLSTGTGGSETQYF
V gene: TRBV6-5; J gene: TRBJ1-2; CDR3 protein: CASSPSGTMRYGYTF